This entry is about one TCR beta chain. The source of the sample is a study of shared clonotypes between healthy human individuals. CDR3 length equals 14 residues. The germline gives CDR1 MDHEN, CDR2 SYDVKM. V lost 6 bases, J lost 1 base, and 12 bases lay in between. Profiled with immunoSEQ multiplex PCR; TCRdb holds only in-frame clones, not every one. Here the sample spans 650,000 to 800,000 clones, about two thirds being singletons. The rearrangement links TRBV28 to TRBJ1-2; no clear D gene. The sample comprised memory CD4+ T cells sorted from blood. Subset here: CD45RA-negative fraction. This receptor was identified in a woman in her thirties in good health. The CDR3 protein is CASRTALGNYGYTF. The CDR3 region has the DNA TGTGCCAGCAGAACAGCGTTGGGTAACTATGGCTACACCTTC.